The 26 T cell receptor beta chains listed next were all sequenced from one sample in a study of OX40 agonist ivuxolimab in advanced cancers. Libraries were prepared by immunoSEQ multiplex PCR; TCRdb keeps only in-frame clonotypes and omits some of them. The sample yields around 55,000 clones, 70% to 90% seen once. Material: CD4+ or CD8+ T cells sorted from blood, obtained in a trial of the OX40 agonist ivuxolimab. The receptors shown here come from an adult with an advanced solid tumor such as melanoma, head and neck, liver or kidney cancer.

This CDR3 reads CASSQGQGSYTEAFF. The DNA for the CDR3 is TGCGCCAGCAGCCAAGGGCAGGGCAGCTACACTGAAGCTTTCTTT. V usage is TRBV4-3 and J usage is TRBJ1-1; D possibly corresponds to TRBD1 (5 bases). Trimming shortened V by 1 base and J by 3 bases, and 12 bases separated the two germline ends. The CDR3 covers 15 residues. Germline CDR1 reads LGHNA; CDR2 reads YSLEER.

V and J are TRBV15 and TRBJ1-6, with TRBD1 identical over 7 bases. V was clipped by 3 bases and J by 9 bases; unmatched bases: 8. Per the germline V gene, CDR1 is LNHNV and CDR2 is YYDKDF (reference sequence). The CDR3 spans 15 residues. The CDR3 coding sequence is TGTGCCACCAGCAGGACCGGGACAGCCTCTTCACCCCTCCACTTT. Its translation is CATSRTGTASSPLHF.

The V gene is TRBV5-5, the J gene TRBJ1-4, with 7 nucleotides matching TRBD1. The CDR3 has 15 residues. V shed 3 bases, J shed 0 bases, and the junction held 2 bases outside the gene matches. Germline CDR1 and CDR2: SGHKS and YYEKEE (reference sequence). CDR3 nucleotide sequence: TGTGCCAGCAGCTGGCAGGGGGCAACTAATGAAAAACTGTTTTTT. It codes for CASSWQGATNEKLFF. Using reference TRBV5-5 and TRBJ1-4 for the parts outside the CDR3, the full variable domain is DAGVTQSPTHLIKTRGQQVTLRCSPISGHKSVSWYQQVLGQGPQFIFQYYEKEERGRGNFPDRFSARQFPNYSSELNVNALLLGDSALYLCASSWQGATNEKLFFGSGTQLSVL.

In its sample, this clone was seen a few times. The chain combines TRBV6-4 with TRBJ1-5, with a tentative D call TRBD1 (6 bases). CDR3 length: 13 amino acids. Trimming removed 7 bases from V and 3 bases from J, with 10 bases in between. Germline V gene sequence: CDR1 MRHNA, CDR2 SNTAGT. CDR3 residues: CASMGHFNQPQHF. The CDR3 nucleotides are TGTGCCAGCATGGGACACTTCAATCAGCCCCAGCATTTT.

The gene calls are TRBV5-1 and TRBJ2-3; the D is unclear. The V and J ends lost 1 base and 3 bases respectively, with 12 bases between them. Germline CDR1 reads SGHRS; CDR2 reads YFSETQ. The length of the CDR3 is 15 residues. In nucleotides, the CDR3 is TGCGCCAGCAGCTTGATGAGGCCAGTGACAGATACGCAGTATTTT. Its translation is CASSLMRPVTDTQYF.

This clone was counted once. The rearrangement uses TRBV7-9 and TRBJ1-2; tentatively, D is TRBD1 (6 bases). CDR1 and CDR2 (germline): SEHNR, FQNEAQ (reference sequence). Trimming removed 4 bases at V and 0 bases at J, with 15 bases between. The CDR3 is made up of 16 amino acids. The CDR3 sequence: CASSSKDRLPNYGYTF. The CDR3 DNA reads as TGTGCCAGCAGCTCTAAGGACAGACTTCCTAACTATGGCTACACCTTC.

The chain has TRBV2 and TRBJ2-7; weak D call: TRBD1 (6 bases). The V end was cut by 11 bases, the J end by 3 bases, with 17 bases between. Germline loops: CDR1 SNHLY, CDR2 FYNNEI. The CDR3 consists of 13 residues. The CDR3 DNA reads as TGTGCCGTTGGACAGCCCGAAGGCTACGAGCAGTACTTC. It yields the protein CAVGQPEGYEQYF. Using reference TRBV2 and TRBJ2-7 for the parts outside the CDR3, the full variable domain is EPEVTQTPSHQVTQMGQEVILRCVPISNHLYFYWYRQILGQKVEFLVSFYNNEISEKSEIFDDQFSVERPDGSNFTLKIRSTKLEDSAMYFCAVGQPEGYEQYFGPGTRLTVT.

The CDR3 protein is CANPKPGTLEPPEAFF. The DNA for the CDR3 is TGTGCCAACCCAAAGCCCGGGACTCTTGAACCCCCTGAAGCTTTCTTT. The rearrangement joins TRBV2 to TRBJ1-1; tentative D call: TRBD1 (5 bases). CDR1 and CDR2 (germline): SNHLY, FYNNEI. V was cut by 10 bases and J by 6 bases, with 27 bases left in between. CDR3 size: 16 residues.

The rearrangement uses TRBV9 and TRBJ2-3; 10 nucleotides line up with TRBD2. Germline CDR1 reads SGDLS; CDR2 reads YYNGEE. This CDR3 has 15 amino acids. V was pared by 1 base and J by 3 bases, with 2 bases of the junction left unmatched. DNA of the CDR3: TGTGCCAGCAGCGTAAGCGGGGGGGTTACAGATACGCAGTATTTT. This encodes CASSVSGGVTDTQYF.

This CDR3 reads CASSLIPKSYEQYF. The CDR3 DNA reads TGTGCCAGCAGCTTAATTCCGAAGTCCTACGAGCAGTACTTC. The chain links TRBV11-2 to TRBJ2-7; no clear D gene. Trimming pared 2 bases from V and 1 base from J, leaving 9 bases between. CDR3 size: 14 residues. Germline V gene sequence: CDR1 SGHAT, CDR2 FQNNGV.

This clone was recorded only once. The chain has TRBV6-1 and TRBJ1-4; D is uncertain. This CDR3 is built from 16 residues. V lost 1 base and J lost 3, with 12 bases in between. From germline, CDR1 is MNHNS and CDR2 SASEGT. The DNA for the CDR3 is TGTGCCAGCAGTGAAGACCCGGATGACCCTAATGAAAAACTGTTTTTT. As protein: CASSEDPDDPNEKLFF.

The chain recombines TRBV7-9 with TRBJ2-2; D may be TRBD1 (6 bases). Germline V lookup: CDR1 SEHNR, CDR2 FQNEAQ (reference sequence). Trimming removed 6 bases from V and 5 bases from J, with 22 bases in between. This CDR3 comprises 17 residues. The CDR3 coding sequence is TGTGCCAGCAGGCAGAACTGGGGACACCCTCATACCGGGGAGCTGTTTTTT. Its translation is CASRQNWGHPHTGELFF.

The genes are TRBV6-5 and TRBJ1-2; the match to TRBD1 covers 7 bases. From germline, CDR1 is MNHEY and CDR2 SVGAGI. This CDR3 is built from 13 residues. J lost 7 bases, V lost 2 bases, and 4 bases had no gene match. The CDR3 here is CASSYDQGGGYTF. The DNA for the CDR3 is TGTGCCAGCAGTTACGACCAGGGGGGTGGCTACACCTTC.

The chain carries TRBV4-3 and TRBJ1-5; the D gene is possibly TRBD1 (5 bases). This CDR3 is built from 15 residues. Trimming cost V 2 bases and J 0 bases, with 8 bases left between them. CDR1 and CDR2 (germline): LGHNA, YSLEER. In DNA, the CDR3 is TGCGCCAGCAGCCAATTCAGGGATAGCAATCAGCCCCAGCATTTT. This codes for CASSQFRDSNQPQHF.

The CDR3: CASSLRSKTANTEAFF. The CDR3 coding sequence is TGTGCCAGCAGCTTGCGAAGTAAGACGGCGAACACTGAAGCTTTCTTT. This sequence joins TRBV7-9 and TRBJ1-1; no clear D. There are 16 residues in the CDR3. V dropped 3 bases and J dropped 1 base, with 15 bases sitting between them. Germline CDR1 is SEHNR and CDR2 is FQNEAQ (reference sequence).

This clone was observed once. The V gene is TRBV4-1, the J gene TRBJ2-2, with D unresolved. The CDR3 runs 14 residues. Trimming pared 2 bases from V and 6 bases from J, leaving 10 bases between. Germline CDR1 and CDR2: MGHRA and YSYEKL. CDR3 nucleotides: TGCGCCAGCAGCCAACTTGGCACTCCCGGGGAGCTGTTTTTT. Its translation: CASSQLGTPGELFF.

The chain joins TRBV7-9 to TRBJ1-1; D is unclear. CDR3 length: 16 residues. Germline V gene data show CDR1 as SEHNR and CDR2 as FQNEAQ (reference sequence). V was pared by 1 base and J by 4 bases, with 16 bases between. CDR3 coding DNA: TGTGCCAGCAGCTTAGGTCCCTACGGGCGGGGCACTGAAGCTTTCTTT. It yields the protein CASSLGPYGRGTEAFF.

The chain has TRBV18 and TRBJ1-5, with TRBD1 identical over 8 bases. V trimming: 6 bases; J trimming: 4 bases; junction bases outside the gene matches: 8. The germline gives CDR1 KGHSH, CDR2 LQKENI. The CDR3 consists of 15 residues. CDR3 amino acids: CASSGRTGINQPQHF. CDR3 in DNA: TGTGCCAGCTCGGGGAGGACAGGGATAAATCAGCCCCAGCATTTT.

The chain links TRBV6-1 to TRBJ1-2; D remains ambiguous. V lost 1 base and J lost 8, with 11 bases in between. This CDR3 has 13 residues. The germline CDR1 and CDR2 sequences are MNHNS and SASEGT. CDR3 nucleotides: TGTGCCAGCAGTGAAGAGACCTTCTCGGGCTACACCTTC. Its translation: CASSEETFSGYTF.

Comment on this clone: This CDR3 is also generated by other DNA sequences in the sample. The CDR3 DNA follows: TGTGCCACCAGCAGAGAAAGGGTATCCTACAATGAGCAGTTCTTC. Residues: CATSRERVSYNEQFF. V and J are TRBV15 and TRBJ2-1; no firm D call. The CDR3 sequence is 15 residues long. V lost 0 bases, J lost 1 base, and 7 bases lay in between. Germline V CDR1 and CDR2: LNHNV, YYDKDF (reference sequence).

In this sample, this clone turned up once. The chain is built from TRBV7-8 and TRBJ2-2; TRBD2 might be the D (6 bases). The CDR3 is made up of 15 amino acids. The germline V gene encodes CDR1 SGHVS and CDR2 FQNEAQ. Trimming pared 5 bases from V and 0 bases from J, leaving 10 bases between. The chain's CDR3 is CASSPWGANTGELFF. The CDR3 region has the DNA TGTGCCAGCAGCCCGTGGGGGGCGAACACCGGGGAGCTGTTTTTT.

The V call is TRBV11-1, the J call TRBJ2-7; a weak D match, TRBD1 (6 bases). The germline V gene has CDR1 SGHAT and CDR2 FQDESV (reference sequence). CDR3 length equals 16 residues. The V gene lost 3 bases and the J gene lost 2 bases, with 17 bases spanning the gap. The CDR3 nucleotides read TGTGCCAGCAGCTTCGCCCCGGTGGGGGCCCCCTACGAGCAGTACTTC. Its protein is CASSFAPVGAPYEQYF.

The chain combines TRBV6-6 with TRBJ2-2; TRBD1 matches 9 bases. CDR1 is MNHNY and CDR2 is SVGAGI in the germline V gene (reference sequence). This CDR3 has 15 amino acids. The V and J ends lost 8 bases and 6 bases, in that order; junction bases with no gene match: 10. CDR3 coding DNA: TGTGCCAGCGCTCCCGGGACAGGGAGGTCCGGGGAGCTGTTTTTT. Encoded protein: CASAPGTGRSGELFF.

The chain uses TRBV27 and TRBJ2-7, with no clear D. In germline, CDR1 is MNHEY, CDR2 SMNVEV (reference sequence). The CDR3 is made up of 14 amino acids. Trimming cost V 1 base and J 2 bases, with 9 bases left between them. The CDR3 sequence is CASSLYSGPYEQYF. The DNA for the CDR3 is TGTGCCAGCAGTTTATATAGTGGCCCCTACGAGCAGTACTTC.

Only a few counts were recorded for this clone. This chain joins TRBV11-2 and TRBJ1-2, with D unclear. This CDR3 has 17 amino acids. Germline CDR1 is SGHAT and CDR2 is FQNNGV. V lost 1 base, J lost 0 bases, and 15 bases lay in between. CDR3 DNA sequence: TGTGCCAGCAGCTTAGTAGGATGGGCCGAAACTAACTATGGCTACACCTTC. Its translation: CASSLVGWAETNYGYTF.

This clone was counted a few times. The J gene is TRBJ1-2, the V gene TRBV5-6; TRBD1 might be the D (5 bases). The length of the CDR3 is 13 residues. CDR1 and CDR2 (germline): SGHDT, YYEEEE. Trimming removed 2 bases at V and 6 bases at J, with 11 bases between. This CDR3 is CASSLTGGDGYTF. The CDR3 bases are TGTGCCAGCAGCTTAACAGGAGGGGATGGCTACACCTTC.